The T cell receptor (beta chain) described here comes from a study of vaccination and CD4 T cells after COVID-19. Across the study: According to the study, participants were given two doses of BNT162b2 or mRNA-1273 vaccine.

The CDR3 spans 12 residues. Germline CDR1 reads DFQATT; CDR2 reads SNEGSKA (reference sequence). Trimming removed 2 bases from V and 4 bases from J, with 8 bases in between. This clonotype was seen a few times. Its antigen is undetermined. Treatment given: approximately nine-day PBMC culture with coronavirus spike peptide pools or control peptides (ViraFEST assay). Oncomine TCR Beta short-read sequencing was applied to DNA from cultured CD4+ T cells. Genomic DNA was drawn out of CD4+ T cells grown in culture. In TCRdb, the PCR reads were re-called with MiXCR into one record per CDR3 protein. The sample includes about 7,100 distinct CDR3 sequences, approximately 74% of them seen just once.

The sequencing input was CD4+ T cells from blood, cultured in vitro. The rearrangement links TRBV20-1 to TRBJ1-2; D gene ambiguous. This TCR derives from a human donor who had recovered from COVID-19. The CDR3 loop reads CSARFAAYGYTF. The CDR3 DNA sequence: TGCAGTGCTAGATTCGCCGCCTATGGCTACACCTTC.